These T cell receptor beta chains were read from a single sample in a study of T cell responses to AZD1222 COVID-19 vaccine. TCRdb's table, derived via immunoSEQ multiplex PCR, lists solely in-frame clones and lacks some. This repertoire shows about 170,000 clones, roughly nine tenths found once; its top ten account for more than 1.3%. The sample was peripheral blood, taken on day 0 of AZD1222 vaccination. The receptors were sampled from an adult in good health. Both conserved end residues are part of each CDR3. The D gene is left open where the match is weak. Clone size is stated in some rows and not others, as once, few, many or a class when expanded.

D gene: TRBD1
clone size: .
V gene: TRBV18
J gene: TRBJ1-5
CDR3 DNA: TGTGCCAGCTCATTGCGACAGGGCGATCAGCCCCAGCATTTT
CDR3 protein: CASSLRQGDQPQHF

D gene: .
clone size: .
V gene: TRBV5-5
J gene: TRBJ2-2
CDR3 DNA: TGTGCCAGCAGCTTTACTAGCCCTCCGGGAACCGGGGAGCTGTTTTTT
CDR3 protein: CASSFTSPPGTGELFF

D gene: TRBD1
clone size: .
V gene: TRBV24-1
J gene: TRBJ2-2
CDR3 DNA: TGTGCCACCAGTGACGGGACAGGGTTTTCCGGGGAGCTGTTTTTT
CDR3 protein: CATSDGTGFSGELFF

D gene: .
clone size: once
V gene: TRBV27
J gene: TRBJ1-3
CDR3 DNA: TGTGCCAGCAGTTCCCCTCCCACAGGGTTCTCTGGAAACACCATATATTTT
CDR3 protein: CASSSPPTGFSGNTIYF

D gene: .
clone size: .
V gene: TRBV30
J gene: TRBJ1-6
CDR3 DNA: TGTGCCTGGAATGGAGGGGCCAATTCACCCCTCCACTTT
CDR3 protein: CAWNGGANSPLHF

D gene: TRBD2
clone size: .
V gene: TRBV2
J gene: TRBJ2-2
CDR3 DNA: TGTGCCAGCAGTTCTCCGGGACTAGCGGCTTTCACCGGGGAGCTGTTTTTT
CDR3 protein: CASSSPGLAAFTGELFF

D gene: TRBD1
clone size: .
V gene: TRBV19
J gene: TRBJ1-5
CDR3 DNA: TGTGCCAGTAGTACCAGGGACAGGGGATACAATCAGCCCCAGCATTTT
CDR3 protein: CASSTRDRGYNQPQHF

D gene: .
clone size: .
V gene: TRBV29-1
J gene: TRBJ2-5
CDR3 DNA: TGCAGCGTTGAAGAACGACCGGGACCCCTCTACTTC
CDR3 protein: CSVEERPGPLYF

D gene: .
clone size: .
V gene: TRBV9
J gene: TRBJ2-2
CDR3 DNA: TGTGCCAGCAGCTTCCGACTGACACCTAGATCTAACACCGGGGAGCTGTTTTTT
CDR3 protein: CASSFRLTPRSNTGELFF

D gene: TRBD1
clone size: .
V gene: TRBV25-1
J gene: TRBJ1-6
CDR3 DNA: TGTGCCAGCAGTGTCCACAGGGGAGTCCTCCACTTT
CDR3 protein: CASSVHRGVLHF

D gene: TRBD1
clone size: .
V gene: TRBV4-1
J gene: TRBJ1-6
CDR3 DNA: TGCGCCAGCAGCCCACAGGGGGCTAATTCACCCCTCCACTTT
CDR3 protein: CASSPQGANSPLHF

D gene: .
clone size: once
V gene: TRBV18
J gene: TRBJ1-2
CDR3 DNA: TGTGCCAGCTCACCGAACTTTGAAGCTAACTATGGCTACACCTTC
CDR3 protein: CASSPNFEANYGYTF

D gene: .
clone size: .
V gene: TRBV19
J gene: TRBJ2-1
CDR3 DNA: TGTGCCAGTACTCCCTCCAGGAGCTCCTACAATGAGCAGTTCTTC
CDR3 protein: CASTPSRSSYNEQFF

D gene: TRBD2
clone size: .
V gene: TRBV7-2
J gene: TRBJ2-7
CDR3 DNA: TGTGCCAGCAGCTTAATGGGGGGGGGTTACGAGCAGTACTTC
CDR3 protein: CASSLMGGGYEQYF

D gene: TRBD2
clone size: .
V gene: TRBV5-1
J gene: TRBJ2-1
CDR3 DNA: TGCGCCAGCAGCGGTCTAGCGGGGGCCGTCAAGCAGTTCTTC
CDR3 protein: CASSGLAGAVKQFF

D gene: .
clone size: .
V gene: TRBV5-1
J gene: TRBJ2-5
CDR3 DNA: TGCGCCAGCAGTTTCCAAGAGACCCAGTACTTC
CDR3 protein: CASSFQETQYF

D gene: .
clone size: .
V gene: TRBV6-1
J gene: TRBJ1-4
CDR3 DNA: TGTGCCAGCAGTGAAGCGTTCCCCAAGTGGGAAAAACTGTTTTTT
CDR3 protein: CASSEAFPKWEKLFF

D gene: .
clone size: few
V gene: TRBV7-5
J gene: TRBJ2-6
CDR3 DNA: TGTGCCAGAAGCTTAGGGGCGGGACTCTCTGGGGCCAACGTCCTGACTTTC
CDR3 protein: CARSLGAGLSGANVLTF

D gene: .
clone size: .
V gene: TRBV5-1
J gene: TRBJ2-7
CDR3 DNA: TGCGCCAGCAGCTTGGTCGTCCCCTACGAGCAGTACTTC
CDR3 protein: CASSLVVPYEQYF

D gene: .
clone size: .
V gene: TRBV7-2
J gene: TRBJ1-2
CDR3 DNA: TGTGCCAGCAGCTTAGTCTCACTGGGAAACTATGGCTACACCTTC
CDR3 protein: CASSLVSLGNYGYTF

D gene: .
clone size: .
V gene: TRBV14
J gene: TRBJ2-1
CDR3 DNA: TGTGCCAGCAGCCAAATGGGCTACAATGAGCAGTTCTTC
CDR3 protein: CASSQMGYNEQFF

D gene: TRBD2
clone size: .
V gene: TRBV6-2/TRBV6-3
J gene: TRBJ2-7
CDR3 DNA: TGTGCCAGCAGTTACTTGGCTAGCGGGTCCTCTGAGCAGTACTTC
CDR3 protein: CASSYLASGSSEQYF

D gene: .
clone size: once
V gene: TRBV29-1
J gene: TRBJ1-1
CDR3 DNA: TGCAGCGTCGTCGTGGGGGCGAACACTGAAGCTTTCTTT
CDR3 protein: CSVVVGANTEAFF

D gene: .
clone size: once
V gene: TRBV30
J gene: TRBJ1-4
CDR3 DNA: TGTGCCTGGAGTCGGGGTAATGAAAAACTGTTTTTT
CDR3 protein: CAWSRGNEKLFF

D gene: .
clone size: .
V gene: TRBV27
J gene: TRBJ2-7
CDR3 DNA: TGTGCCAGCAGGTCCTACGTCTACGAGCAGTACTTC
CDR3 protein: CASRSYVYEQYF

D gene: .
clone size: .
V gene: TRBV5-4
J gene: TRBJ2-3
CDR3 DNA: TGTGCCAGCAGCGCCCCGCTAGCCGCAGATACGCAGTATTTT
CDR3 protein: CASSAPLAADTQYF

D gene: .
clone size: .
V gene: TRBV28
J gene: TRBJ1-2
CDR3 DNA: TGTGCCAGCAGTTTAAGGGCGGAGAACTATGGCTACACCTTC
CDR3 protein: CASSLRAENYGYTF

D gene: TRBD1
clone size: .
V gene: TRBV4-1
J gene: TRBJ1-5
CDR3 DNA: TGCGCCAGCAGCCACCCACAGGGGGCCAACAATCAGCCCCAGCATTTT
CDR3 protein: CASSHPQGANNQPQHF

D gene: TRBD2
clone size: .
V gene: TRBV3-1/TRBV3-2
J gene: TRBJ2-4
CDR3 DNA: TGTGCCAGCTCCCTAAGCGGGGGGGCAAGAAACATTCAGTACTTC
CDR3 protein: CASSLSGGARNIQYF

D gene: .
clone size: .
V gene: TRBV11-3
J gene: TRBJ2-3
CDR3 DNA: TGTGCCAGCAACCCAGGGTCCCCAGACACAGATACGCAGTATTTT
CDR3 protein: CASNPGSPDTDTQYF

D gene: TRBD2
clone size: .
V gene: TRBV30
J gene: TRBJ2-3
CDR3 DNA: TGTGCCTGGAGTTCCGGGACTAGCGGACGTGCGGGTACGCAGTATTTT
CDR3 protein: CAWSSGTSGRAGTQYF

D gene: TRBD2
clone size: once
V gene: TRBV3-1/TRBV3-2
J gene: TRBJ2-5
CDR3 DNA: TGTGCCAGCAGCCGACTAGCGGGGGGAGAAGAGACCCAGTACTTC
CDR3 protein: CASSRLAGGEETQYF

D gene: TRBD1
clone size: .
V gene: TRBV5-1
J gene: TRBJ1-6
CDR3 DNA: TGCGCCAGCAGCCTAGACAGGGCCCTACATTCACCCCTCCACTTT
CDR3 protein: CASSLDRALHSPLHF

D gene: .
clone size: .
V gene: TRBV5-3
J gene: TRBJ1-2
CDR3 DNA: TGTGCCAGAAGCTTGGTGACTCTCATTAGAAGTAACTATGGCTACACCTTC
CDR3 protein: CARSLVTLIRSNYGYTF

D gene: .
clone size: .
V gene: TRBV6-1
J gene: TRBJ1-5
CDR3 DNA: TGTGCCAGCAGTGACGAATTAGGGCCCCAGCATTTT
CDR3 protein: CASSDELGPQHF

D gene: .
clone size: .
V gene: TRBV28
J gene: TRBJ1-1
CDR3 DNA: TGTGCCAGCACCAACCGTTGGACAGCTTTCTTT
CDR3 protein: CASTNRWTAFF

D gene: .
clone size: .
V gene: TRBV6-6
J gene: TRBJ2-6
CDR3 DNA: TGTGCCAGCAGTCCCGAGGGATCCTTGAGTGTAACTGGGGCCAACGTCCTGACTTTC
CDR3 protein: CASSPEGSLSVTGANVLTF

D gene: TRBD1
clone size: .
V gene: TRBV28
J gene: TRBJ1-2
CDR3 DNA: TGTGCCAGCAGCGCCGGACAGGGCGGTGGCTACACCTTC
CDR3 protein: CASSAGQGGGYTF

D gene: TRBD1
clone size: .
V gene: TRBV19
J gene: TRBJ1-2
CDR3 DNA: TGTGCCAGTAGTACCGACAGGGAAGTGAGCTATGGCTACACCTTC
CDR3 protein: CASSTDREVSYGYTF

D gene: .
clone size: .
V gene: TRBV24-1
J gene: TRBJ1-3
CDR3 DNA: TGTGCCACCAGTGATTTGGGACCCGGCTCTGGAAACACCATATATTTT
CDR3 protein: CATSDLGPGSGNTIYF

D gene: .
clone size: .
V gene: TRBV30
J gene: TRBJ1-4
CDR3 DNA: TGTGCCTGGAACAGAGCAACTAATGAAAAACTGTTTTTT
CDR3 protein: CAWNRATNEKLFF